Listed here are 27 T cell receptor beta chains from one sample, sequenced in a study of cytomegalovirus exposure and HLA in healthy donors. Both 60 Vbeta primers and 13 Jbeta primers went into the PCR. The repertoire was sequenced with immunoSEQ multiplex PCR; TCRdb's copy has only in-frame clones and lacks some. The repertoire holds approximately 89,000 clones, about 80% seen once, with around 1.5% in the top ten. Input material: PBMCs. The receptors derive from a male donor in good health and CMV-seronegative.

The rearrangement uses TRBV6-5 and TRBJ1-5; possibly TRBD1 for D (5 bases). V lost 2 bases and J 6 bases, leaving 11 bases between the germline ends. Germline CDR1 is MNHEY and CDR2 is SVGAGI. There are 14 residues in the CDR3. This CDR3 reads CASSYRSGRQPQHF. CDR3 coding DNA: TGTGCCAGCAGTTACCGCTCAGGGCGTCAGCCCCAGCATTTT.

This chain links TRBV18 with TRBJ2-3; 12 bases agree with TRBD2. The germline V gene has CDR1 KGHSH and CDR2 LQKENI. The CDR3 extends over 16 amino acids. The V gene end was trimmed by 5 bases and the J gene end by 4 bases; junction bases not matched to a gene: 7. The DNA of the CDR3 is TGTGCCAGCTCATCAAGACTAGCGGGGGACCCAGATACGCAGTATTTT. Its protein is CASSSRLAGDPDTQYF.

The gene calls are TRBV9 and TRBJ1-6; no clear D gene. Germline CDR1 SGDLS, CDR2 YYNGEE. Between the trimmed V and J ends, which lost 0 bases and 7 bases, there was a span of 8 bases. This CDR3 has 14 residues. CDR3 amino acids: CASSVDQLNSPLHF. The CDR3 coding sequence is TGTGCCAGCAGCGTAGACCAGTTAAATTCACCCCTCCACTTT.

The chain carries TRBV19 and TRBJ2-1; no definite D call. In germline, CDR1 is LNHDA, CDR2 SQIVND (reference sequence). V was trimmed by 3 bases and J by 4 bases, leaving 19 bases between them. The CDR3 loop spans 17 amino acids. The CDR3 coding sequence is TGTGCCAGTAGTATGGAAGATCGGCGGATTCATTACAATGAGCAGTTCTTC. Encoded protein: CASSMEDRRIHYNEQFF.

This clone was seen at least ten times. The V and J genes are TRBV2 and TRBJ1-1, with D hard to call. Per the germline V gene, CDR1 is SNHLY and CDR2 is FYNNEI. Trimming stripped 8 bases from V and 1 base from J, with 11 bases between. The CDR3 has 13 residues. CDR3 residues: CASSLGENTEAFF. The DNA for the CDR3 is TGTGCCAGCTCCCTCGGGGAGAACACTGAAGCTTTCTTT.

This chain uses TRBV7-2 with TRBJ1-4; possibly TRBD1 for D (6 bases). The CDR3 totals 15 residues. Germline CDR1 SGHTA, CDR2 FQGNSA. V dropped 5 bases and J dropped 8 bases, with 18 bases sitting between them. CDR3 coding DNA: TGTGCCAGCAGCCCTCGGACCGTTACAGGGGAAAAACTGTTTTTT. This sequence encodes CASSPRTVTGEKLFF.

The V call is TRBV6-1, the J call TRBJ2-7; a possible D gene is TRBD1 (5 bases). This CDR3 is 16 amino acids long. V lost 0 bases and J 1 base, leaving 13 bases between the germline ends. Germline V CDR1 and CDR2: MNHNS, SASEGT. DNA for the CDR3: TGTGCCAGCAGTGAAGCTGGAAGGGGTTCTTCCTACGAGCAGTACTTC. This gives the protein CASSEAGRGSSYEQYF.

The chain recombines TRBV19 with TRBJ1-3; D not resolved. Trimming pared 5 bases from V and 0 bases from J, leaving 8 bases between. Germline V CDR1 and CDR2: LNHDA, SQIVND (reference sequence). The CDR3 is 14 amino acids. CDR3 sequence: CASSSIHSGNTIYF. DNA for the CDR3: TGTGCCAGTAGTTCTATCCACTCTGGAAACACCATATATTTT.

This clone was seen once. The chain employs TRBV5-1 and TRBJ2-1, with 14 bases matching TRBD2. The CDR3 extends over 16 amino acids. Trimming removed 3 bases from V and 3 bases from J; junction bases left unmatched: 2. Germline V lookup: CDR1 SGHRS, CDR2 YFSETQ. The CDR3 DNA is TGCGCCAGCAGCTCCGGACTAGCGGGGGGCTACAATGAGCAGTTCTTC. It translates to CASSSGLAGGYNEQFF.

The chain joins TRBV4-1 to TRBJ1-1; TRBD1 aligns across 8 bases. Germline CDR1 MGHRA, CDR2 YSYEKL. Trimming at V came to 2 bases and at J to 5 bases, leaving 4 bases not matched to a gene. The CDR3 is made up of 14 amino acids. DNA for the CDR3: TGCGCCAGCAGCCAACTACAGGGGGGAACTGAAGCTTTCTTT. This gives the protein CASSQLQGGTEAFF.

This clone has just a few counts. The rearrangement uses TRBV28 and TRBJ1-2; 10 bases match TRBD1. Germline CDR1 reads MDHEN; CDR2 reads SYDVKM. The CDR3 has 17 amino acids. Germline trimming cut 7 bases from V and 5 bases from J; bases unmatched to any gene: 16. For the CDR3, the DNA is TGTGCCAGCATTCATTGGGGGACCGGGACAGGGGAATATGGCTACACCTTC. Its protein is CASIHWGTGTGEYGYTF.

This clone has only a few counts. J is TRBJ2-1 and V is TRBV15; 11 nucleotides align to TRBD2. The CDR3 has 16 amino acids. Unmatched junction bases numbered 3, after V lost 1 base and J lost 4 bases. Germline V gene sequence: CDR1 LNHNV, CDR2 YYDKDF (reference sequence). The DNA of the CDR3 is TGTGCCACCAGCAGAGCGGGGACTAGCGGATACAATGAGCAGTTCTTC. Protein: CATSRAGTSGYNEQFF.

The chain has TRBV7-2 and TRBJ2-7, with a weak D call TRBD2 (5 bases). CDR3 size: 13 residues. V lost 1 base and J lost 5, with 9 bases in between. Germline V gene lookup returns CDR1 SGHTA and CDR2 FQGNSA. DNA for the CDR3: TGTGCCAGCAGCTTAGGACTATGGAACGAGCAGTACTTC. Translating gives CASSLGLWNEQYF.

V and J are TRBV19 and TRBJ2-1; D perhaps matches TRBD1 (5 bases). V was trimmed by 4 bases and J by 8 bases, leaving 15 bases between them. Per germline, CDR1 LNHDA and CDR2 SQIVND (reference sequence). This CDR3 spans 14 amino acids. CDR3 bases: TGTGCCAGTAGTACCCTAAGCCAGGGATATGAGCAGTTCTTC. This gives the protein CASSTLSQGYEQFF.

The rearrangement joins TRBV6-5 to TRBJ2-5, with D possibly TRBD2 on 6 matching bases. The V end lost 8 bases, the J end lost 2 bases, and 18 bases lay between the germline ends. The CDR3 length is 15 residues. Germline V gene data show CDR1 as MNHEY and CDR2 as SVGAGI. CDR3 sequence (DNA): TGTGCCAGCGTAGGGGCCTCCGCGGGGCAAGAGACCCAGTACTTC. This gives the protein CASVGASAGQETQYF.

The gene calls are TRBV4-1 and TRBJ1-6; D is ambiguous. This CDR3 comprises 18 residues. The V and J ends lost 1 base and 6 bases respectively, with 19 bases between them. CDR1 is MGHRA, CDR2 YSYEKL, per germline. The CDR3 loop is CASSQVWMTPGSNSPLHF. The CDR3 DNA is TGCGCCAGCAGCCAAGTATGGATGACACCTGGGAGTAATTCACCCCTCCACTTT.

Of note for this clone: Mismatch with germline at one junction end may stem from a read error. The CDR3 loop is CASSYSTGTPNDGYTF. CDR3 bases: TGTGCCAGCAGTTACTCGACCGGGACACCTAACGATGGCTACACCTTC. The rearrangement links TRBV6-5 to TRBJ1-2; D might be TRBD1 (6 bases). The CDR3 spans 16 residues. Germline V lookup: CDR1 MNHEY, CDR2 SVGAGI.

The chain carries TRBV4-1 and TRBJ2-2; 11 nucleotides match TRBD2. V shed 1 base and J 6 bases; nucleotides not matched to a gene: 13. Germline V lookup: CDR1 MGHRA, CDR2 YSYEKL. The CDR3 loop spans 19 amino acids. CDR3 sequence (DNA): TGCGCCAGCAGCCAAGCCACCCGGGTAGCGGGAGGGCCGGCCGGGGAGCTGTTTTTT. Protein product: CASSQATRVAGGPAGELFF.

The chain links TRBV18 to TRBJ2-5; no definite D call. The CDR3 contains 12 residues. V dropped 3 bases and J dropped 1 base, with 3 bases sitting between them. Germline V CDR1 and CDR2: KGHSH, LQKENI. CDR3 coding DNA: TGTGCCAGCTCACCTCTCCAAGAGACCCAGTACTTC. Translation: CASSPLQETQYF.

This clone was detected only once. This chain links TRBV5-1 with TRBJ1-4; no reliable D call. Looked up from germline, CDR1 is SGHRS and CDR2 is YFSETQ. The CDR3 has 15 residues. The germline V and J ends were trimmed by 0 bases and 5 bases, with 11 bases remaining between them. Here the CDR3 DNA reads TGCGCCAGCAGCTTGGCCGGGATAGTGAATGAAAAACTGTTTTTT. It encodes CASSLAGIVNEKLFF.

The V gene is TRBV27, the J gene TRBJ2-3; 8 bases map to TRBD2. Germline V gene sequence: CDR1 MNHEY, CDR2 SMNVEV (reference sequence). This CDR3 has 16 amino acids. V trimming: 2 bases; J trimming: 2 bases; junction bases outside the gene matches: 6. This CDR3 reads CASSLTSGVPTDTQYF. The CDR3 DNA is TGTGCCAGCAGTTTAACTAGCGGAGTCCCCACAGATACGCAGTATTTT.

This clone was picked up one time. At one of its ends the junction is not consistent with the germline gene, which may arise from a read error. The chain is built from TRBV5-6 and TRBJ2-4; 7 bases align to TRBD1. CDR1 SGHDT and CDR2 YYEEEE come from the germline V gene. The CDR3 totals 15 residues. Here the CDR3 DNA reads TGTGCCAGCAGCCCAATGCAGGGGGTACCAAACAGTCAGTACTTC. It translates to CASSPMQGVPNSQYF.

This clone has a handful of counts. This chain joins TRBV27 and TRBJ1-5; D not resolved. Germline V lookup: CDR1 MNHEY, CDR2 SMNVEV (reference sequence). This CDR3 is built from 13 residues. Trimming shortened V by 5 bases and J by 4 bases, and 9 bases separated the two germline ends. CDR3 sequence reads: CASSPIENQPQHF. The CDR3 coding sequence is TGTGCCAGCAGTCCTATCGAAAATCAGCCCCAGCATTTT.

This clone was observed a few times. The genes are TRBV14 and TRBJ2-2; perhaps TRBD1 as D (5 bases). The CDR3 runs to 13 residues. Germline CDR1 and CDR2: SGHDN and FVKESK. Deletions cut 4 bases from V and 6 bases from J, with 9 bases between. The CDR3 here is CASSLLGPGELFF. DNA of the CDR3: TGTGCCAGCAGCCTACTGGGGCCCGGGGAGCTGTTTTTT.

This clone was seen a handful of times. The V call is TRBV7-2, the J call TRBJ1-5; D ambiguous. CDR3 size: 13 residues. Germline V gives CDR1 SGHTA, CDR2 FQGNSA. V shed 2 bases and J shed 2 bases, with 4 bases lying between them. The CDR3 spells CASSLQGNQPQHF. The CDR3 nucleotides read TGTGCCAGCAGCTTACAGGGCAATCAGCCCCAGCATTTT.

This clone was seen only a few times. The chain couples TRBV11-3 to TRBJ1-1, with D maybe TRBD1 (5 bases). This CDR3 region has 17 residues. Germline assignment: CDR1 SGHNT and CDR2 YENEEA. The V end was cut by 3 bases, the J end by 5 bases, with 22 bases between. The CDR3 coding sequence is TGTGCCAGCAGCTTCTGTTCCGGGGGGGAGAGGTGTACTGAAGCTTTCTTT. Its protein product is CASSFCSGGERCTEAFF.

V gene TRBV4-3 combines with J gene TRBJ1-6; possibly TRBD1 for D (6 bases). The CDR3 covers 17 residues. V lost 4 bases to trimming and J lost 6 bases, with 19 bases between them. Germline CDR1 LGHNA, CDR2 YSLEER. DNA for the CDR3: TGCGCCAGCAGCCGGGCGGTGCAGGACAGAATTAATTCACCCCTCCACTTT. It specifies CASSRAVQDRINSPLHF.